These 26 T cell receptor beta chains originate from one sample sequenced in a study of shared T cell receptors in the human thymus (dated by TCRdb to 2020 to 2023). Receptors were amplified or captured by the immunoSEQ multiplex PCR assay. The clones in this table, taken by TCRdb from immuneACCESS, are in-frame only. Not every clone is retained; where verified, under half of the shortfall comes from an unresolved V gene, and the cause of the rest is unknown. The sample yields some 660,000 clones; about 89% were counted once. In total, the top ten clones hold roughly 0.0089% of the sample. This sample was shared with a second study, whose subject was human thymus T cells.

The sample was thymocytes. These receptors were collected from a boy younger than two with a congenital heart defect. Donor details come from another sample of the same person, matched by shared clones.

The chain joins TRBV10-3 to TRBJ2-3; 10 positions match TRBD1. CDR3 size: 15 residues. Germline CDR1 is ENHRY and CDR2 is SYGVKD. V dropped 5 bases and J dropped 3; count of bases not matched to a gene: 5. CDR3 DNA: TGTGCCATCAGTCCGGGACAGGGGCGAACAGATACGCAGTATTTT. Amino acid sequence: CAISPGQGRTDTQYF.

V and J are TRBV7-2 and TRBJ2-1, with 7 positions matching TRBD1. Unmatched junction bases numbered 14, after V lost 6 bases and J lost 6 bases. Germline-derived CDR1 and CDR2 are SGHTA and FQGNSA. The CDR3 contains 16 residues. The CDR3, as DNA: TGTGCCAGCAGAACTCCGACAGGGTGGCGGTCCAATGAGCAGTTCTTC. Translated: CASRTPTGWRSNEQFF.

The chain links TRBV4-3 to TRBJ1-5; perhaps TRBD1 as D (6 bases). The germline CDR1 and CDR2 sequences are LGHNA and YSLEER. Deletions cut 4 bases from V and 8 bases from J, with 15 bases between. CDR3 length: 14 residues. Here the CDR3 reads CASSPGRGAKPQHF. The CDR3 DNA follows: TGCGCCAGCAGCCCAGGTCGGGGGGCCAAGCCCCAGCATTTT.

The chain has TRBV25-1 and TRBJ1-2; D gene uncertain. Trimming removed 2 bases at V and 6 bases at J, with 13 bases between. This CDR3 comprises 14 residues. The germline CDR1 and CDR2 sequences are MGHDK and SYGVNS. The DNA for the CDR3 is TGTGCCAGCAGTGAAATAGGGAGGATCGATGGCTACACCTTC. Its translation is CASSEIGRIDGYTF.

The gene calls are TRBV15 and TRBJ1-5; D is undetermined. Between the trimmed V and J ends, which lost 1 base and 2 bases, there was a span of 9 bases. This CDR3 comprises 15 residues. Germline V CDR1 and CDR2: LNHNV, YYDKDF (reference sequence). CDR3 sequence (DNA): TGTGCCACCAGCAGAGGGGGAGTAGGCAATCAGCCCCAGCATTTT. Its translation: CATSRGGVGNQPQHF.

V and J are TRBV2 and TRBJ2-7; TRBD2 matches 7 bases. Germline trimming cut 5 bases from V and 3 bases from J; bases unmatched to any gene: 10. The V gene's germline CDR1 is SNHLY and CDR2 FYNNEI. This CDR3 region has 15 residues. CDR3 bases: TGTGCCAGCAGTCCTCCGGGCGCGGGAGTCTACGAGCAGTACTTC. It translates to CASSPPGAGVYEQYF.

CDR3 sequence: CASSSDLNNEQFF. CDR3 sequence (DNA): TGCGCCAGCAGCTCGGACTTGAACAATGAGCAGTTCTTC. This chain links TRBV5-1 with TRBJ2-1; TRBD2 is a possible D gene (5 bases). This CDR3 contains 13 residues. V was trimmed by 3 bases and J by 5 bases, leaving 9 bases between them. CDR1 and CDR2 (germline): SGHRS, YFSETQ. The full variable domain, rest sourced from reference TRBV5-1 and TRBJ2-1, is KAGVTQTPRYLIKTRGQQVTLSCSPISGHRSVSWYQQTPGQGLQFLFEYFSETQRNKGNFPGRFSGRQFSNSRSEMNVSTLELGDSALYLCASSSDLNNEQFFGPGTRLTVL.

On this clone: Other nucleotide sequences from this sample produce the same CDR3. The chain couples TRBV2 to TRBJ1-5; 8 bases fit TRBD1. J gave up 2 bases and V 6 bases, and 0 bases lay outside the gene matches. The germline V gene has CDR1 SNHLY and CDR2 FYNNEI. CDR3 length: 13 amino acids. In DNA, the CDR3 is TGTGCCAGCAGGGGACAGGGCAATCAGCCCCAGCATTTT. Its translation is CASRGQGNQPQHF.

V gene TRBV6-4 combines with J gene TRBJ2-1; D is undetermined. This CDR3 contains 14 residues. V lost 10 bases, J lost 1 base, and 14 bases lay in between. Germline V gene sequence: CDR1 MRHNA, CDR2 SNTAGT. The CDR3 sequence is CANPASGSYNEQFF. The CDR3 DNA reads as TGTGCCAACCCGGCATCGGGTTCCTACAATGAGCAGTTCTTC.

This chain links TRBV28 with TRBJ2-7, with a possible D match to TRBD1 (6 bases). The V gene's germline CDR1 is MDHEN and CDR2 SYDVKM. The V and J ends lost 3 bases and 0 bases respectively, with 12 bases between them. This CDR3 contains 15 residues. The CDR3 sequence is CASSFAGASSYEQYF. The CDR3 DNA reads TGTGCCAGCAGTTTCGCAGGGGCTAGCTCCTACGAGCAGTACTTC.

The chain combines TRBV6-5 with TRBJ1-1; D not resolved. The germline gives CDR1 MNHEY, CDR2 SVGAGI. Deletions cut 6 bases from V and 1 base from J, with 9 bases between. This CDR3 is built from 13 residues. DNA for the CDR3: TGTGCCAGCAGCAAGTACTCGAACACTGAAGCTTTCTTT. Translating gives CASSKYSNTEAFF.

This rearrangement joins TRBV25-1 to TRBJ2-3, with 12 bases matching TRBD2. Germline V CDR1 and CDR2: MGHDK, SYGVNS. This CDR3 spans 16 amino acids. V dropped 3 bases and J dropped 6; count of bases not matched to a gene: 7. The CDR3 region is CASSDLASGRADTQYF. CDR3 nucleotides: TGTGCCAGCAGTGACTTGGCTAGCGGGAGGGCCGATACGCAGTATTTT.

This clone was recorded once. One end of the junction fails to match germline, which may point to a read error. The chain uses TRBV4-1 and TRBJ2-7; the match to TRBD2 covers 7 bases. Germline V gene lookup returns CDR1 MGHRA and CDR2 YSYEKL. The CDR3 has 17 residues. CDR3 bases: TGCGCCAGCAGCCAAGATCCGGCTAGCGGAGCGACCTACGGGCAGTACTTC. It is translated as CASSQDPASGATYGQYF.

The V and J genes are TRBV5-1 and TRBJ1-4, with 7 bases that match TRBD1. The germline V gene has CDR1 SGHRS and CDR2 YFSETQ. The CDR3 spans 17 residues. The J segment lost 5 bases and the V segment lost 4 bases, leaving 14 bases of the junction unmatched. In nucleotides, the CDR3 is TGCGCCAGCAGCCACACAGACACAGGGGCGGCGAATGAAAAACTGTTTTTT. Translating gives CASSHTDTGAANEKLFF.

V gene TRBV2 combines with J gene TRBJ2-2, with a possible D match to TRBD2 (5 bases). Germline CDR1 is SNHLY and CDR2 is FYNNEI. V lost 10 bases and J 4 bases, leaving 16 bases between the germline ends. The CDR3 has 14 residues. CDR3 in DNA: TGTGCCAAAGAGAGGGTCGGATTCACCGGGGAGCTGTTTTTT. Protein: CAKERVGFTGELFF.

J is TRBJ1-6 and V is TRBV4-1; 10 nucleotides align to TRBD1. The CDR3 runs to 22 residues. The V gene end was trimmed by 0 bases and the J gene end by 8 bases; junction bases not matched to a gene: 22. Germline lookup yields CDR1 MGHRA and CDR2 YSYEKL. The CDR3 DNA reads TGCGCCAGCAGCCAAGATGGCCCCCAAGATGGCCCCGCGGGACAGGGGTATTCACCCCTCCACTTT. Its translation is CASSQDGPQDGPAGQGYSPLHF.

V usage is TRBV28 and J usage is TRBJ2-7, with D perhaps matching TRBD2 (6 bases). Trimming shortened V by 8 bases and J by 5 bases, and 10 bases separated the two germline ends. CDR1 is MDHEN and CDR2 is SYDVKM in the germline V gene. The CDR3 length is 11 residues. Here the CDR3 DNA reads TGTGCCAGCGGACTACGGGACGAGCAGTACTTC. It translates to CASGLRDEQYF.

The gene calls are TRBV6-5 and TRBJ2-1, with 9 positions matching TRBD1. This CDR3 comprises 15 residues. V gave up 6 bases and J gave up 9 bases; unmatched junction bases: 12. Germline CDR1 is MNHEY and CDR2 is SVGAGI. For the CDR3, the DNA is TGTGCCAGCAGACCCACAGGGGGCTTATCGATTGAGCAGTTCTTC. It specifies CASRPTGGLSIEQFF.

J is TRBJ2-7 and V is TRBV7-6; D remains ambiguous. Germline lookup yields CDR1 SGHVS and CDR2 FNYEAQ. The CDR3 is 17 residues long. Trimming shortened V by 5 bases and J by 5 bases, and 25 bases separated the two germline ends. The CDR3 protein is CASSPRRVRIGPHEQYF. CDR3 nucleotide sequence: TGTGCCAGCAGCCCCCGACGAGTAAGGATTGGGCCTCACGAGCAGTACTTC.

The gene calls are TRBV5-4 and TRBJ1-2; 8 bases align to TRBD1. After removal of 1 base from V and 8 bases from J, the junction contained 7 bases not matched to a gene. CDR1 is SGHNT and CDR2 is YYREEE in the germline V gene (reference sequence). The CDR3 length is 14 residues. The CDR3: CASSLNQGALGYTF. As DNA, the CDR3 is TGTGCCAGCAGCTTGAACCAGGGGGCCTTGGGCTACACCTTC.

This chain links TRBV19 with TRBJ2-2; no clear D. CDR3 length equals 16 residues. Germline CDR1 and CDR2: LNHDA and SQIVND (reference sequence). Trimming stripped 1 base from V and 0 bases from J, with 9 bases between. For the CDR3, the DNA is TGTGCCAGTAGTATAGTCGACACCACGAACACCGGGGAGCTGTTTTTT. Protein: CASSIVDTTNTGELFF.

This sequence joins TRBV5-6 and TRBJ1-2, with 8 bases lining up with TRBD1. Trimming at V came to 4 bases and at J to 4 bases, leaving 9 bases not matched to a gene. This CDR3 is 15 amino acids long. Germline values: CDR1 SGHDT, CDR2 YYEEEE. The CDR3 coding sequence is TGTGCCAGCAGCGTCTCCCAGGGGGCGCTCTATGGCTACACCTTC. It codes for CASSVSQGALYGYTF.

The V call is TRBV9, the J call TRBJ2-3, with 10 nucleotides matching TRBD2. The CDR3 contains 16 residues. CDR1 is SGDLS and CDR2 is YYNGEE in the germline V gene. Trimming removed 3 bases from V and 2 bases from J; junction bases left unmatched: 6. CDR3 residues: CASSAGLAEFTDTQYF. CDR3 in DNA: TGTGCCAGCAGCGCAGGACTAGCGGAGTTCACAGATACGCAGTATTTT.

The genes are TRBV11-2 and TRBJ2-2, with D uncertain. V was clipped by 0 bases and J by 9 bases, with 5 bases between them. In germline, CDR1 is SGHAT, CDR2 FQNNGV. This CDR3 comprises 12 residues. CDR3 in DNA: TGTGCCAGCAGCTTAGATCCAAGGGAGCTGTTTTTT. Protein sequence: CASSLDPRELFF. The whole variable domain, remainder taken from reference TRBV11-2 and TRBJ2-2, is EAGVAQSPRYKIIEKRQSVAFWCNPISGHATLYWYQQILGQGPKLLIQFQNNGVVDDSQLPKDRFSAERLKGVDSTLKIQPAKLEDSAVYLCASSLDPRELFFGEGSRLTVL.

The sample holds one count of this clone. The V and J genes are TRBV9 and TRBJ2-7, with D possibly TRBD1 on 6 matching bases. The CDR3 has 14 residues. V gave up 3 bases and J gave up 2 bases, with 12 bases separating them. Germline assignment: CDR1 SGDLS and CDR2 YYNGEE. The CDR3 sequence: CASSAHREAYEQYF. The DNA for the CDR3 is TGTGCCAGCAGCGCCCACAGGGAAGCCTACGAGCAGTACTTC.

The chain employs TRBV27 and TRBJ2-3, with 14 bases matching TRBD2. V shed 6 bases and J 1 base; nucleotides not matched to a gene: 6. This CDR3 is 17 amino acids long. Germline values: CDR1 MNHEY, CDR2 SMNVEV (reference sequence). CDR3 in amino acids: CASSPQTSGGGTDTQYF. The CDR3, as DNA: TGTGCCAGCAGCCCCCAGACTAGCGGGGGGGGCACAGATACGCAGTATTTT.